Presented here are 2 T cell receptor beta chains from one specimen sequenced in a study of T cells in Graves' hyperthyroidism and ophthalmopathy. Amplification yielded TCR beta CDR3 regions, with RNA transcripts as the source. TCR CDR3 underwent first-round RT-PCR with the HTBI primer set. TCRdb reanalysed the multiplex PCR reads using MiXCR and keeps one entry per CDR3 protein. The top ten clones hold roughly 10% of a sample with hundreds of thousands of distinct CDR3 sequences, around 13% of them seen once. Sequenced input: blood. The origin of the receptors is a woman younger than 35 with Graves' hyperthyroidism.

This clonotype was seen only a few times. Mismatch with germline at one junction end may stem from a read error. The rearrangement links TRBV9 to TRBJ2-7; TRBD1 agrees at 12 bases. CDR3 length: 15 residues. The germline CDR1 and CDR2 sequences are SGDLS and YYNGEE. CDR3 coding DNA: TGTGCCAGCAGTACCGGGACAGGGGGCTCCGACGAGCAGTACTTC. The encoded protein is CASSTGTGGSDEQYF.

V gene TRBV7-2 combines with J gene TRBJ2-7; D unclear. Per the germline V gene, CDR1 is SGHTA and CDR2 is FQGNSA. The CDR3 totals 15 residues. Deletions cut 5 bases from V and 1 base from J, with 15 bases between. The CDR3 is CASSVRGLVSYEQYF. As DNA, the CDR3 is TGTGCCAGCAGCGTTCGCGGTCTAGTTTCCTACGAGCAGTACTTC.